This T cell receptor beta chain was identified during a study of blood T cell repertoires in COVID-19. From germline, CDR1 is SGHRS and CDR2 YFSETQ. The CDR3 is 14 amino acids. V dropped 4 bases and J dropped 4 bases, with 14 bases sitting between them. Here immunoSEQ multiplex PCR was the method, and the copy in TCRdb shows in-frame clones only, minus some. The sample consists of fewer than 250,000 clones, approximately 82% of them appearing once. The specimen was peripheral blood. The chain joins TRBV5-1 to TRBJ2-5; a possible D gene is TRBD2 (6 bases). The TCR sequence derives from a woman older than 75 with acute or convalescent COVID-19. This CDR3 is CASSLGTHRETQYF. The CDR3 DNA reads TGCGCCAGCAGCCTCGGGACTCACCGAGAGACCCAGTACTTC.